What follows are 32 T cell receptor beta chains derived from one specimen sequenced in a study of CD8 T cells in Susac syndrome. Reverse transcription of roughly 0.5 to 1 ug RNA used random hexamers. MiXCR, run by TCRdb on the immunoSEQ multiplex PCR reads, gives a single entry per CDR3 protein. The table lists almost 450,000 distinct CDR3 sequences, more than 70% of them singletons, with under 0.15% in the top ten. Source material: CD8+ T cells from PBMCs. The receptors shown here come from a human donor with multiple sclerosis.

CDR3: CSAQGLAGLETQYF. CDR3 nucleotides: TGCAGTGCACAGGGACTAGCGGGGCTTGAGACCCAGTACTTC. The genes are TRBV20-1 and TRBJ2-5; 13 bases line up with TRBD2. Germline V gives CDR1 DFQATT, CDR2 SNEGSKA (reference sequence). The CDR3 is made up of 14 amino acids. V shed 6 bases, J shed 5 bases, and the junction held 6 bases outside the gene matches.

This sequence joins TRBV2 and TRBJ2-1, with D possibly matching TRBD1 (6 bases). The CDR3 runs to 15 residues. The V end was cut by 3 bases, the J end by 10 bases, with 19 bases between. Germline V gene data show CDR1 as SNHLY and CDR2 as FYNNEI. The CDR3 loop reads CASSDPGHRLEEQFF. The CDR3, as DNA: TGTGCCAGCAGTGACCCGGGACACCGGTTGGAGGAGCAGTTCTTC. The full variable domain, with the rest looked up from reference TRBV2 and TRBJ2-1, is EPEVTQTPSHQVTQMGQEVILRCVPISNHLYFYWYRQILGQKVEFLVSFYNNEISEKSEIFDDQFSVERPDGSNFTLKIRSTKLEDSAMYFCASSDPGHRLEEQFFGPGTRLTVL.

This clonotype was counted between two and nine times. This chain joins TRBV29-1 and TRBJ2-5, with a tentative D call TRBD1 (5 bases). CDR3 size: 14 residues. The germline V and J ends were trimmed by 5 bases and 2 bases, with 15 bases remaining between them. CDR1 and CDR2 (germline): SQVTM, ANQGSEA. DNA for the CDR3: TGCAGCGTTCTCCTCACAGGAATACAAGAGACCCAGTACTTC. Residues: CSVLLTGIQETQYF.

The chain recombines TRBV3-1 with TRBJ2-1; TRBD1 agrees at 7 bases. The CDR3 extends over 14 amino acids. V was pared by 0 bases and J by 10 bases, with 6 bases of the junction left unmatched. Germline V gene lookup returns CDR1 LGHDT and CDR2 YNNKEL (reference sequence). CDR3 coding DNA: TGTGCCAGCAGCCAAGAGAACAGGGGATCAGAGCAGTTCTTC. This translates into CASSQENRGSEQFF.

J is TRBJ1-2 and V is TRBV30; D is perhaps TRBD1 (5 bases). V was clipped by 6 bases and J by 2 bases, with 19 bases between them. The germline V gene has CDR1 GTSNPN and CDR2 SVGIG (reference sequence). The CDR3 runs to 15 residues. CDR3 in DNA: TGTGCCTGTCTCGGGGCAGAATCTCCCAACTATGGCTACACCTTC. Translation: CACLGAESPNYGYTF.

V gene TRBV2 combines with J gene TRBJ2-7; D is perhaps TRBD2 (6 bases). The V end lost 0 bases, the J end lost 2 bases, and 11 bases lay between the germline ends. This CDR3 has 15 residues. Per germline, CDR1 SNHLY and CDR2 FYNNEI. CDR3 protein: CASSEAGGRAYEQYF. DNA of the CDR3: TGTGCCAGCAGTGAAGCAGGAGGGAGAGCCTACGAGCAGTACTTC.

The genes are TRBV19 and TRBJ2-1, with D tentatively TRBD1 (5 bases). This CDR3 comprises 14 residues. Trimming pared 3 bases from V and 0 bases from J, leaving 6 bases between. Looked up from germline, CDR1 is LNHDA and CDR2 is SQIVND (reference sequence). This CDR3 is CASSIDSSYNEQFF. DNA for the CDR3: TGTGCCAGTAGTATTGACAGCTCCTACAATGAGCAGTTCTTC.

The chain links TRBV6-5 to TRBJ2-5; D is ambiguous. Germline V gene sequence: CDR1 MNHEY, CDR2 SVGAGI. V lost 4 bases to trimming and J lost 4 bases, with 22 bases between them. This CDR3 has 17 residues. CDR3 coding DNA: TGTGCCAGCAGTTCCCCGTTTCTCACGACCCGAGGAGAGACCCAGTACTTC. Amino acids: CASSSPFLTTRGETQYF.

V is TRBV6-4 and J is TRBJ1-2; D gene unclear. Trimming shortened V by 3 bases and J by 3 bases, and 11 bases separated the two germline ends. This CDR3 is built from 14 residues. The V gene's germline CDR1 is MRHNA and CDR2 SNTAGT. CDR3 loop: CASSDTGKDYGYTF. The CDR3 bases are TGTGCCAGCAGTGATACTGGGAAAGACTATGGCTACACCTTC.

The chain joins TRBV15 to TRBJ1-4; D remains unclear. V was pared by 3 bases and J by 3 bases, with 11 bases between. CDR1 and CDR2 from the germline V gene are LNHNV and YYDKDF (reference sequence). CDR3 length: 15 amino acids. The CDR3 is CATSSGEAANEKLFF. The CDR3 DNA follows: TGTGCCACCAGCAGCGGGGAAGCGGCTAATGAAAAACTGTTTTTT. Using reference TRBV15 and TRBJ1-4 for the parts outside the CDR3, the full variable domain is DAMVIQNPRYQVTQFGKPVTLSCSQTLNHNVMYWYQQKSSQAPKLLFHYYDKDFNNEADTPDNFQSRRPNTSFCFLDIRSPGLGDTAMYLCATSSGEAANEKLFFGSGTQLSVL.

CDR3 sequence: CASSGGPENTEAFF. The DNA of the CDR3 is TGCGCCAGCAGCGGGGGGCCGGAGAACACTGAAGCTTTCTTT. The chain recombines TRBV5-1 with TRBJ1-1; tentatively, D is TRBD1 (6 bases). Germline loops: CDR1 SGHRS, CDR2 YFSETQ. The CDR3 contains 14 residues. V was clipped by 4 bases and J by 1 base, with 11 bases between them.

The chain recombines TRBV6-2 or TRBV6-3 with TRBJ1-1; D is uncertain. Trimming stripped 0 bases from V and 2 bases from J, with 7 bases between. The germline gives CDR1 MNHEY, CDR2 SVGEGT. The CDR3 has 14 residues. The CDR3 DNA reads as TGTGCCAGCAGTTACTCGGTCCTTAACACTGAAGCTTTCTTT. Its protein is CASSYSVLNTEAFF.

The V gene is TRBV12-3 or TRBV12-4, the J gene TRBJ2-5; 9 nucleotides line up with TRBD1. The V and J ends lost 6 bases and 5 bases, in that order; junction bases with no gene match: 13. The CDR3 has 16 residues. In DNA, the CDR3 is TGTGCCAGCAGCCTCGGGACAGGGCTGGTTCAGGAGACCCAGTACTTC. Protein: CASSLGTGLVQETQYF.

The chain combines TRBV13 with TRBJ2-1, with D unresolved. The germline V gene encodes CDR1 PRHDT and CDR2 FYEKMQ (reference sequence). There are 14 residues in the CDR3. The V end lost 4 bases, the J end lost 3 bases, and 10 bases lay between the germline ends. The CDR3 is CASSSGELYNEQFF. The CDR3 nucleotides read TGTGCCAGCAGCTCGGGTGAACTCTACAATGAGCAGTTCTTC.

The chain employs TRBV30 and TRBJ1-1, with D uncertain. Germline loops: CDR1 GTSNPN, CDR2 SVGIG (reference sequence). The CDR3 contains 11 residues. V was shortened by 2 bases and J by 8 bases, with 9 bases between the two germline ends. The CDR3 sequence: CAWSLTVEAFF. CDR3 nucleotides: TGTGCCTGGAGTTTGACGGTGGAAGCTTTCTTT.

This clonotype has a handful of counts. The chain uses TRBV6-5 and TRBJ1-2; the D gene is possibly TRBD1 (6 bases). Germline CDR1 is MNHEY and CDR2 is SVGAGI. With 0 bases removed from V and 0 bases from J, the gap between germline ends came to 8 bases. This CDR3 contains 15 residues. The CDR3 loop is CASSYSKGANYGYTF. As DNA, the CDR3 is TGTGCCAGCAGTTACTCGAAGGGGGCTAACTATGGCTACACCTTC.

In its sample, this clonotype was seen a few times. The chain carries TRBV6-5 and TRBJ2-7, with D perhaps given as TRBD1 or TRBD2 (5 bases each). Germline loops: CDR1 MNHEY, CDR2 SVGAGI. CDR3 size: 15 residues. V was trimmed by 4 bases and J by 2 bases, leaving 15 bases between them. The CDR3 spells CASSSWTGPTYEQYF. The CDR3 DNA reads TGTGCCAGCAGTTCGTGGACGGGGCCGACCTACGAGCAGTACTTC.

CDR3 in amino acids: CSVEQEVRVGYTF. In DNA, the CDR3 is TGCAGCGTTGAACAGGAGGTCCGAGTTGGCTACACCTTC. The chain uses TRBV29-1 and TRBJ1-2, with D unresolved. The CDR3 spans 13 residues. Germline V lookup: CDR1 SQVTM, CDR2 ANQGSEA. The V gene lost 2 bases and the J gene lost 7 bases, with 14 bases spanning the gap.

This rearrangement joins TRBV3-1 to TRBJ2-1; TRBD1 matches at 8 bases. The length of the CDR3 is 15 residues. V gave up 2 bases and J gave up 5 bases; unmatched junction bases: 5. Germline V gene sequence: CDR1 LGHDT, CDR2 YNNKEL (reference sequence). CDR3 in amino acids: CASSQPGTGDNEQFF. The CDR3 coding sequence is TGTGCCAGCAGCCAACCCGGGACAGGAGACAATGAGCAGTTCTTC.

The CDR3 protein is CASSSQGLAGGTYNEQFF. CDR3 bases: TGCGCCAGCAGCTCCCAGGGACTAGCGGGAGGTACATACAATGAGCAGTTCTTC. The chain couples TRBV5-1 to TRBJ2-1; 15 bases align to TRBD2. Germline trimming cut 3 bases from V and 4 bases from J; bases unmatched to any gene: 8. The CDR3 length is 18 residues. The germline CDR1 and CDR2 sequences are SGHRS and YFSETQ.

This chain links TRBV6-4 with TRBJ2-6, with TRBD2 identical over 9 bases. This CDR3 has 17 amino acids. CDR1 is MRHNA and CDR2 is SNTAGT in the germline V gene. V lost 11 bases, J lost 0 bases, and 11 bases stayed unmatched. The DNA for the CDR3 is TGTGCCTCGGGCGGTAGCGGGGGAAGCTCTGGGGCCAACGTCCTGACTTTC. It yields the protein CASGGSGGSSGANVLTF.

This clonotype was observed a handful of times. Written as DNA, the CDR3 is TGTGCCAGCAGTGAAGTAGGACAGGGTCACGAGCAGTACTTC. This codes for CASSEVGQGHEQYF. The V and J genes are TRBV2 and TRBJ2-7; 8 bases are shared with TRBD1. This CDR3 comprises 14 residues. The V segment lost 1 base and the J segment 5 bases; nucleotides outside the gene matches: 4. Germline lookup yields CDR1 SNHLY and CDR2 FYNNEI.

This sequence joins TRBV11-1 and TRBJ2-1, with D tentatively TRBD1 or TRBD2 (5 bases each). CDR1 is SGHAT, CDR2 FQDESV, per germline (reference sequence). V gave up 3 bases and J gave up 8 bases, with 8 bases separating them. The CDR3 totals 12 residues. The CDR3 sequence: CASSLGRDEQFF. For the CDR3, the DNA is TGTGCCAGCAGCTTGGGGCGGGATGAGCAGTTCTTC.

The table lists this clonotype with a few counts. CDR3 DNA: TGTGCCAGCAGCTTAGGGACATGGGGGTACACTGAAGCTTTCTTT. Its protein product is CASSLGTWGYTEAFF. The genes are TRBV11-2 and TRBJ1-1, with TRBD1 as a possible D gene (5 bases). Trimming removed 1 base at V and 3 bases at J, with 12 bases between. Germline assignment: CDR1 SGHAT and CDR2 FQNNGV. This CDR3 has 15 amino acids.

V usage is TRBV19 and J usage is TRBJ1-1, with D uncertain. Germline-derived CDR1 and CDR2 are LNHDA and SQIVND (reference sequence). V was cut by 7 bases and J by 1 base, with 4 bases left in between. The CDR3 consists of 11 residues. For the CDR3, the DNA is TGTGCCAGTAACCAGAACACTGAAGCTTTCTTT. It encodes CASNQNTEAFF. Full variable domain (remainder filled in from reference TRBV19 and TRBJ1-1): DGGITQSPKYLFRKEGQNVTLSCEQNLNHDAMYWYRQDPGQGLRLIYYSQIVNDFQKGDIAEGYSVSREKKESFPLTVTSAQKNPTAFYLCASNQNTEAFFGQGTRLTVV.

The rearrangement links TRBV12-3 or TRBV12-4 to TRBJ2-1; D ambiguous. V lost 5 bases to trimming and J lost 8 bases, with 10 bases between them. The CDR3 has 12 amino acids. The chain's CDR3 is CASSPNGHEQFF. The CDR3 bases are TGTGCCAGCAGTCCCAACGGACATGAGCAGTTCTTC.

The rearrangement joins TRBV6-2 or TRBV6-3 to TRBJ2-1, with TRBD1 matching 12 bases. The CDR3 totals 22 residues. Germline values: CDR1 MNHEY, CDR2 SVGEGT. Germline trimming cut 7 bases from V and 0 bases from J; bases unmatched to any gene: 22. In DNA, the CDR3 is TGTGCCAGCAAGCGGGGTCTCCGGGACAGGGGGCTAGCGGACGACTCCTACAATGAGCAGTTCTTC. Its translation: CASKRGLRDRGLADDSYNEQFF.

The rearrangement links TRBV29-1 to TRBJ2-7; D is unresolved. Per germline, CDR1 SQVTM and CDR2 ANQGSEA. The CDR3 is 13 amino acids. V was trimmed by 8 bases and J by 4 bases, leaving 18 bases between them. DNA of the CDR3: TGCAGCCTGCAGTGTCTGGTGGGATACGAGCAGTACTTC. Translated, it gives CSLQCLVGYEQYF.

The J gene is TRBJ1-2, the V gene TRBV5-4; TRBD1 matches at 9 bases. J gave up 5 bases and V 6 bases, and 5 bases lay outside the gene matches. CDR1 and CDR2 from the germline V gene are SGHNT and YYREEE (reference sequence). This CDR3 has 13 residues. The CDR3 spells CASIPGQGYGYTF. Here the CDR3 DNA reads TGTGCCAGCATCCCGGGACAGGGATATGGCTACACCTTC.

This CDR3 is CASGGQSYEQYF. The CDR3 region has the DNA TGTGCCAGCGGGGGACAGTCCTACGAGCAGTACTTC. The chain couples TRBV6-5 to TRBJ2-7; 7 bases map to TRBD1. Looked up from germline, CDR1 is MNHEY and CDR2 is SVGAGI. Trimming cost V 8 bases and J 1 base; bases outside gene matches: 2. The CDR3 extends over 12 amino acids.

The chain combines TRBV28 with TRBJ2-3; D tentatively reads TRBD1 or TRBD2 (7 bases each). Germline V lookup: CDR1 MDHEN, CDR2 SYDVKM. V lost 3 bases, J lost 5 bases, and 18 bases lay in between. The CDR3 runs to 16 residues. CDR3 residues: CASSFQGEGLIDTQYF. Written as DNA, the CDR3 is TGTGCCAGCAGTTTCCAGGGGGAGGGCCTTATAGATACGCAGTATTTT.

This clonotype was seen once. The chain employs TRBV6-5 and TRBJ2-1; 7 bases map to TRBD1. Germline assignment: CDR1 MNHEY and CDR2 SVGAGI. The V segment lost 5 bases and the J segment 10 bases; nucleotides outside the gene matches: 11. The CDR3 loop spans 14 amino acids. CDR3 in DNA: TGTGCCAGCAGTGGAAACAGGGGTGCGGGCGAGCAGTTCTTC. Its translation: CASSGNRGAGEQFF.